These T cell receptor beta chains were read from a single sample in a study of cytomegalovirus exposure and HLA in healthy donors. TCRdb keeps only in-frame clones here, not all; method: immunoSEQ multiplex PCR. The sample yields around 60,000 clones, 90% to 96% seen once. Sequencing used PBMCs. These receptors came from a woman in her late teens or twenties in good health and CMV-seronegative. The CDR3 runs from the conserved cysteine through the conserved F or W. The D gene is left open where the match is weak.

17	-	TRBJ2-1	TRBV5-1	CASSLADWGGDYNEQFF	TGCGCCAGCAGCTTGGCGGACTGGGGTGGCGACTACAATGAGCAGTTCTTC
13	TRBD1	TRBJ2-1	TRBV5-4	CASTRDRYNEQFF	TGTGCCAGCACTCGGGACAGATACAATGAGCAGTTCTTC
17	TRBD1	TRBJ1-2	TRBV19	CASSLPTGGASPYGYTF	TGTGCCAGTAGCCTCCCGACAGGGGGCGCTTCCCCGTATGGCTACACCTTC
12	-	TRBJ2-2	TRBV10-1	CASSAETGELFF	TGCGCCAGCAGTGCCGAGACCGGGGAGCTGTTTTTT
14	-	TRBJ1-5	TRBV19	CASSIIRGSQPQHF	TGTGCCAGTAGTATAATTCGGGGTTCTCAGCCCCAGCATTTT
15	-	TRBJ1-1	TRBV5-6	CASSSGDRKNTEAFF	TGTGCCAGCAGCTCGGGGGACCGGAAGAACACTGAAGCTTTCTTT
15	TRBD2	TRBJ2-7	TRBV5-8	CASRPGTSGHYEQYF	TGTGCCAGCAGACCCGGGACTAGCGGCCACTACGAGCAGTACTTC
15	TRBD2	TRBJ2-5	TRBV27	CASRGGSRGQETQYF	TGTGCCAGCCGCGGGGGGTCGCGGGGCCAAGAGACCCAGTACTTC
15	TRBD1	TRBJ1-2	TRBV5-1	CASSPKGQTHYGYTF	TGCGCCAGCAGCCCCAAGGGACAGACCCACTATGGCTACACCTTC
15	TRBD2	TRBJ2-3	TRBV7-9	CASSNVAGGADTQYF	TGTGCCAGCAGCAACGTAGCGGGAGGAGCCGATACGCAGTATTTT
13	TRBD2	TRBJ2-3	TRBV10-3	CANAGVGESTQYF	TGTGCCAACGCGGGAGTGGGGGAGAGTACGCAGTATTTT
17	TRBD1	TRBJ2-3	TRBV7-7	CASSSGQARWGVDTQYF	TGTGCCAGCAGCTCGGGACAGGCCCGGTGGGGTGTGGATACGCAGTATTTT
15	-	TRBJ2-1	TRBV28	CASNGGGGSYNEQFF	TGTGCCAGCAATGGAGGGGGGGGCTCCTACAATGAGCAGTTCTTC
17	TRBD2	TRBJ2-2	TRBV4-3	CASSQDSGSGGPGELFF	TGCGCCAGCAGCCAAGATTCGGGTAGCGGGGGTCCCGGGGAGCTGTTTTTT
16	-	TRBJ1-5	TRBV27	CASSFRGKTGNQPQHF	TGTGCCAGCAGCTTTCGGGGGAAGACGGGAAATCAGCCCCAGCATTTT
18	-	TRBJ1-2	TRBV19	CASNGLGADDGGRDGYTF	TGTGCCAGTAACGGTCTGGGCGCCGACGACGGGGGAAGGGATGGCTACACCTTC